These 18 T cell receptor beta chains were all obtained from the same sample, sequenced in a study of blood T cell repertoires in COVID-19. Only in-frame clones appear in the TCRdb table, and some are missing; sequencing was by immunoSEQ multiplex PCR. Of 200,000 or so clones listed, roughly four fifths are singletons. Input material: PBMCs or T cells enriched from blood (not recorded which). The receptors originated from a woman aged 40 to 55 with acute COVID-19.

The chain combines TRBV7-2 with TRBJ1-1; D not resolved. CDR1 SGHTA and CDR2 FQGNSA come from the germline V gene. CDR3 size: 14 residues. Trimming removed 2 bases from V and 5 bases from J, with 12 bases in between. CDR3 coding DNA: TGTGCCAGCAGCTTAAGTCGAGGGAGGACTGAAGCTTTCTTT. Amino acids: CASSLSRGRTEAFF.

The CDR3 DNA follows: TGCAGCGTTGAGGGCCGACCCGGGACTAGCGGTTACAATGAGCAGTTCTTC. Amino acid sequence: CSVEGRPGTSGYNEQFF. The chain has TRBV29-1 and TRBJ2-1, with TRBD2 matching over 11 bases. The germline V gene encodes CDR1 SQVTM and CDR2 ANQGSEA. V trimming: 3 bases; J trimming: 4 bases; junction bases outside the gene matches: 11. This CDR3 region has 17 residues.

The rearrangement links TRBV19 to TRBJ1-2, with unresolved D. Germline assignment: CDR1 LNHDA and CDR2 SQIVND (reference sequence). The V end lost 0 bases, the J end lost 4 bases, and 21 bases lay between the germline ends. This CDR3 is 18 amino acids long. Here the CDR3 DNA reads TGTGCCAGTAGTATAGATGGCTATAACAGCCCCCACCTCTATGGCTACACCTTC. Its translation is CASSIDGYNSPHLYGYTF.

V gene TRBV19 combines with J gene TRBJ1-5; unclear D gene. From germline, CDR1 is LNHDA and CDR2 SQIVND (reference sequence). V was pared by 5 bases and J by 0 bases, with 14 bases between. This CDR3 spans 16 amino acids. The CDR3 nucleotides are TGTGCCAGTAGTCCACCCCCACAGAATAGCAATCAGCCCCAGCATTTT. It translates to CASSPPPQNSNQPQHF.

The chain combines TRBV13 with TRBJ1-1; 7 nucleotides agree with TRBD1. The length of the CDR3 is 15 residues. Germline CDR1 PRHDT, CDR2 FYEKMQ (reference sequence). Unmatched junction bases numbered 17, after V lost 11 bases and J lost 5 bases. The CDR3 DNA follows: TGTGCCTCAAGACGGAAATCTTACAGGGGAACTGAAGCTTTCTTT. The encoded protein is CASRRKSYRGTEAFF.

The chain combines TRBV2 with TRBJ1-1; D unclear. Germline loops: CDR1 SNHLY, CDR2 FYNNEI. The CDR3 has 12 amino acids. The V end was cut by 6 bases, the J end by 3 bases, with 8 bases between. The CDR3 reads CASRSPDTEAFF. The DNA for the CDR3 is TGTGCCAGCAGGTCCCCGGACACTGAAGCTTTCTTT. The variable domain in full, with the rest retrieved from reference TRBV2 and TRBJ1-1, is EPEVTQTPSHQVTQMGQEVILRCVPISNHLYFYWYRQILGQKVEFLVSFYNNEISEKSEIFDDQFSVERPDGSNFTLKIRSTKLEDSAMYFCASRSPDTEAFFGQGTRLTVV.

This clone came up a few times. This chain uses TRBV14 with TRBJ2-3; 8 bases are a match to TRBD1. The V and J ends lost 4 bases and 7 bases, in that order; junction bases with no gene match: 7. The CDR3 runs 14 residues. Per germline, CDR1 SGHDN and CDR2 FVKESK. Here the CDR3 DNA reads TGTGCCAGCAGCCCCGGACAGGGTTTAAATACGCAGTATTTT. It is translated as CASSPGQGLNTQYF.

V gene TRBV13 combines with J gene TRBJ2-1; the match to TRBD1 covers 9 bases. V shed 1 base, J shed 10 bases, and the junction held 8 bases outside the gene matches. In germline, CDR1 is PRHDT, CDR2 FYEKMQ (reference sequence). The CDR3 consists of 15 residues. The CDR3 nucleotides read TGTGCCAGCAGCTTAGTCGGACAGGGGTCAGAGGAGCAGTTCTTC. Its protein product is CASSLVGQGSEEQFF.

The CDR3 region has the DNA TGTGCCAGCAGCGTACAGGGAGGATTGAATGAAAAACTGTTTTTT. Translating it yields CASSVQGGLNEKLFF. The V call is TRBV9, the J call TRBJ1-4; possibly TRBD1 for D (5 bases). The V and J ends lost 1 base and 5 bases respectively, with 12 bases between them. Looked up from germline, CDR1 is SGDLS and CDR2 is YYNGEE. This CDR3 has 15 amino acids.

CDR3 DNA sequence: TGTGCCAGCAGTTCACAACAGGGACACGAGCAGTACTTC. It codes for CASSSQQGHEQYF. The V call is TRBV27, the J call TRBJ2-7, with TRBD1 as a possible D gene (6 bases). Germline values: CDR1 MNHEY, CDR2 SMNVEV (reference sequence). The CDR3 length is 13 residues. Trimming cost V 4 bases and J 5 bases, with 12 bases left between them.

CDR3 protein: CASSPTNPGQAINYGYTF. In nucleotides, the CDR3 is TGTGCCAGCTCACCTACGAACCCGGGACAGGCGATTAACTATGGCTACACCTTC. The rearrangement joins TRBV18 to TRBJ1-2; 8 bases match TRBD1. Germline-derived CDR1 and CDR2 are KGHSH and LQKENI. V trimming: 3 bases; J trimming: 1 base; junction bases outside the gene matches: 13. CDR3 length: 18 amino acids.

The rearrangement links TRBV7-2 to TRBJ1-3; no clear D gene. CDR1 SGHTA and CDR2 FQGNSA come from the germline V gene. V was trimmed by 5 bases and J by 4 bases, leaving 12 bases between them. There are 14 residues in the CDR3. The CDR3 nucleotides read TGTGCCAGCAGCCCTGTAGTTTGGGGAAACACCATATATTTT. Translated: CASSPVVWGNTIYF.

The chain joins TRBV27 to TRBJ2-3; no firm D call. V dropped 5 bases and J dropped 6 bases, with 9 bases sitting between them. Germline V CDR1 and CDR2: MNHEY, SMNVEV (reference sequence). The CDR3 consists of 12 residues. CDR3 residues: CASSPYRDTQYF. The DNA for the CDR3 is TGTGCCAGCAGTCCCTATCGGGATACGCAGTATTTT.

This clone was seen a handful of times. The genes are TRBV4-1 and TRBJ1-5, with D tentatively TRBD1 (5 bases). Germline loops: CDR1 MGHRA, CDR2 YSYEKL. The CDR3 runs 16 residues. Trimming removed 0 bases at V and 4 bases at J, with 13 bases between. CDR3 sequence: CASSQEGGTKNQPQHF. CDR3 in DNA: TGCGCCAGCAGCCAAGAAGGAGGGACGAAGAATCAGCCCCAGCATTTT.

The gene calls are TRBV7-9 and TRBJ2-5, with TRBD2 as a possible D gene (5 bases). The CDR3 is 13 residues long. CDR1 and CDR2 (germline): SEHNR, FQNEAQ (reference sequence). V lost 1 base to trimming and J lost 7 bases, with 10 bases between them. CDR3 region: CASSLEGVGTQYF. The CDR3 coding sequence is TGTGCCAGCAGCTTAGAGGGAGTCGGGACCCAGTACTTC.

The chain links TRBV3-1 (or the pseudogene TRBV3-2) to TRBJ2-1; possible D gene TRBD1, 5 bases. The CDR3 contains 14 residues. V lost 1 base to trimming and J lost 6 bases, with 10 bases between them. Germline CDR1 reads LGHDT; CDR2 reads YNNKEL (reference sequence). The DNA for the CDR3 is TGTGCCAGCAGCCAAGGGACATTTGGCAATGAGCAGTTCTTC. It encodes CASSQGTFGNEQFF.

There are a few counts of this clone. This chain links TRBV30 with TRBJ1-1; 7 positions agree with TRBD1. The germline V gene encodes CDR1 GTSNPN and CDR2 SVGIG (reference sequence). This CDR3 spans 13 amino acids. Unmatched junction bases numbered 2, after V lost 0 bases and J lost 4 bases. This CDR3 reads CAWSVGTATEAFF. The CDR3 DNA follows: TGTGCCTGGAGTGTCGGGACAGCCACTGAAGCTTTCTTT.

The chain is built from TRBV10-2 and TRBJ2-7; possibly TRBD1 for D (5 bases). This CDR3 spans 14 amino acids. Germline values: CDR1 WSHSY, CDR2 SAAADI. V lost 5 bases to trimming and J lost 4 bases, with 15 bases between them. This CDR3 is CASSTGAGYYEQYF. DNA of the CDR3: TGCGCCAGCAGTACTGGGGCAGGGTATTACGAGCAGTACTTC.